This entry lists 3 T cell receptor beta chains sequenced from one sample in a study of OX40 agonist ivuxolimab in advanced cancers. Library creation used the immunoSEQ multiplex PCR assay. TCRdb's version of the immuneACCESS table is confined to in-frame rearrangements and falls short of the full clone set. An unresolved V gene accounts for under half of the shortfall where checked; the remainder is of unknown origin. The sample has approximately 32,000 clones on record, roughly 87% of them singletons. About 9% of the sample is taken by the ten largest. Sequencing was performed on CD4+ or CD8+ T cells sorted from blood, taken in a trial of the OX40 agonist ivuxolimab. All receptors come from an adult with an advanced solid tumor such as melanoma, head and neck, liver or kidney cancer.

V and J are TRBV19 and TRBJ1-2; D is ambiguous. Germline assignment: CDR1 LNHDA and CDR2 SQIVND (reference sequence). Trimming cost V 5 bases and J 4 bases, with 20 bases left between them. The CDR3 covers 16 residues. CDR3 residues: CASSVSVIEVRYGYTF. CDR3 DNA: TGTGCCAGTAGTGTATCGGTAATTGAGGTACGCTATGGCTACACCTTC.

This chain links TRBV29-1 with TRBJ1-4; TRBD1 is a possible D gene (6 bases). CDR1 SQVTM and CDR2 ANQGSEA come from the germline V gene. There are 13 residues in the CDR3. Trimming removed 4 bases at V and 5 bases at J, with 11 bases between. The CDR3 sequence: CSVVKQGNEKLFF. CDR3 bases: TGCAGCGTTGTCAAACAGGGAAATGAAAAACTGTTTTTT. The full variable domain, rest sourced from reference TRBV29-1 and TRBJ1-4, is SAVISQKPSRDICQRGTSLTIQCQVDSQVTMMFWYRQQPGQSLTLIATANQGSEATYESGFVIDKFPISRPNLTFSTLTVSNMSPEDSSIYLCSVVKQGNEKLFFGSGTQLSVL.

The gene calls are TRBV28 and TRBJ2-1; 8 bases are shared with TRBD2. V trimming: 7 bases; J trimming: 6 bases; junction bases outside the gene matches: 11. This CDR3 is built from 15 residues. Germline values: CDR1 MDHEN, CDR2 SYDVKM. The CDR3 DNA sequence: TGTGCCAGCACCTCCGGGGGGGAGGGTACCAATGAGCAGTTCTTC. Its translation: CASTSGGEGTNEQFF.